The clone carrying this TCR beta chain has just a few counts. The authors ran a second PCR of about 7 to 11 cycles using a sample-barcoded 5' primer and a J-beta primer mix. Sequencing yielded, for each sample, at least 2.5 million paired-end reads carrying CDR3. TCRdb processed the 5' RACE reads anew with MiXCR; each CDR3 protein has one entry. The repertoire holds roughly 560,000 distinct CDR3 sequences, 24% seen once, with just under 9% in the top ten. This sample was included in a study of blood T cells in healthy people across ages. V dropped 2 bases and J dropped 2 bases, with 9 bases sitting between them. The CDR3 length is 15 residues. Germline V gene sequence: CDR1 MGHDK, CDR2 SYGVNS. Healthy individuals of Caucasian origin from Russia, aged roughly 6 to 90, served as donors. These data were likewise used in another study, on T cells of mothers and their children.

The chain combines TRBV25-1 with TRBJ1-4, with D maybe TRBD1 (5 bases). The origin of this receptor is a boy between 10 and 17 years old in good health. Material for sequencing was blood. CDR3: CASSEAGHTNEKLFF. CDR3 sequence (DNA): TGTGCCAGCAGTGAAGCAGGGCACACTAATGAAAAACTGTTTTTT.